This TCR beta chain was retrieved from a study of technical replicates of blood from a few donors. CDR1 is SGHDN and CDR2 is FVKESK in the germline V gene. Germline trimming cut 1 base from V and 4 bases from J; bases unmatched to any gene: 4. This CDR3 region has 14 residues. Profiling relied on immunoSEQ multiplex PCR, and the TCRdb table lists in-frame clones only, not all of them. The sample shows tens of thousands of clones, about 93% of them seen only once. J is TRBJ2-7 and V is TRBV14; TRBD1 agrees at 7 bases. The sequenced sample was T cells isolated from PBMCs. The receptor's source is a human donor in good health. The CDR3 region is CASSQVQGKYEQYF. The DNA for the CDR3 is TGTGCCAGCAGCCAAGTACAGGGGAAATACGAGCAGTACTTC. Complete variable domain (other parts from reference TRBV14 and TRBJ2-7): EAGVTQFPSHSVIEKGQTVTLRCDPISGHDNLYWYRRVMGKEIKFLLHFVKESKQDESGMPNNRFLAERTGGTYSTLKVQPAELEDSGVYFCASSQVQGKYEQYFGPGTRLTVT.